The entry that follows covers one TCR beta chain sequence. The antigen remains undetermined. Vbeta (60) and Jbeta (13) primers were used in the PCR. The data were produced by immunoSEQ multiplex PCR, yet TCRdb's version contains in-frame clones alone and is incomplete. The sample has around 180,000 clones, approximately 86% seen once. Donors in the study were healthy people who gave bone marrow. The data stem from a study of cytomegalovirus exposure and HLA in healthy donors. Germline-derived CDR1 and CDR2 are MNHEY and SVGAGI. CDR3 size: 14 residues. V gave up 7 bases and J gave up 4 bases; unmatched junction bases: 5. Broader study findings: Among donors in an Asian-associated ancestry cluster, a later analysis reportedly found fewer N-insertions than the roughly 700-donor mean. More clonal expansion characterized HLA-associated TCR beta chains than equally common others in a later analysis. Reports state that TCR beta sequences accurately predicted most subjects' HLA-A and HLA-B alleles.

The chain has TRBV6-5 and TRBJ1-5, with TRBD1 identical over 9 bases. Sequencing was carried out using PBMCs. This sequence originates from a woman aged 18 to 35 in good health and CMV-seronegative. The CDR3: CASKGQGHNQPQHF. CDR3 in DNA: TGTGCCAGCAAGGGACAGGGCCATAATCAGCCCCAGCATTTT.